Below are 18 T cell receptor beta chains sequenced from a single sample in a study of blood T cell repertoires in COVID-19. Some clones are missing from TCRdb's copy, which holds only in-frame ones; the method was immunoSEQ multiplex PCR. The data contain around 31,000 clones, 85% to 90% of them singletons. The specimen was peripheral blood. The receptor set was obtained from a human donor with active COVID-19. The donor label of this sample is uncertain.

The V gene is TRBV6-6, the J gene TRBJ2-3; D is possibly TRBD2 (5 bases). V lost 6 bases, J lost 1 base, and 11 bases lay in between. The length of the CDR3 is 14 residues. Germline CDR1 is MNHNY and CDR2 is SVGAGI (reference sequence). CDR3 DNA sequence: TGTGCCAGCAGCCCCCGGGGAGGCACAGATACGCAGTATTTT. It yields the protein CASSPRGGTDTQYF.

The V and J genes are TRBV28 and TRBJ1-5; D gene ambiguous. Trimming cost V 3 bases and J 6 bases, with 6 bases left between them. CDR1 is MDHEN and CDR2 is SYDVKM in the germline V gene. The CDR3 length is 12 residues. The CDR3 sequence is CASSFSLQPQHF. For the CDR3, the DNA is TGTGCCAGCAGTTTTAGCCTTCAGCCCCAGCATTTT.

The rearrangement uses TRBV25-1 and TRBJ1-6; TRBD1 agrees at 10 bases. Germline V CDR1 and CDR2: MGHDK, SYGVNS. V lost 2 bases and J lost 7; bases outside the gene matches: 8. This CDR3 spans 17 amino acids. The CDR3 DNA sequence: TGTGCCAGCAGTGAACTCGAGACAGGGGGCGCGAATTCACCCCTCCACTTT. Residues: CASSELETGGANSPLHF.

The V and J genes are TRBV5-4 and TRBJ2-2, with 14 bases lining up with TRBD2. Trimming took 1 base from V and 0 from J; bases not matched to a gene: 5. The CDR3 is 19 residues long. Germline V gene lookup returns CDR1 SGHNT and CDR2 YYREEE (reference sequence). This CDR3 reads CASSLPGLAGGPNTGELFF. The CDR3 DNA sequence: TGTGCCAGCAGCTTGCCTGGACTAGCGGGAGGACCGAACACCGGGGAGCTGTTTTTT.

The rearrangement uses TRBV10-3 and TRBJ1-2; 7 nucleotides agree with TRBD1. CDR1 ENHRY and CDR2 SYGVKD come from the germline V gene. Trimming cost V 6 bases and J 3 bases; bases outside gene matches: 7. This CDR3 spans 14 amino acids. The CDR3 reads CAISGRGVDYGYTF. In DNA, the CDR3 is TGTGCCATCAGCGGCAGGGGGGTTGACTATGGCTACACCTTC.

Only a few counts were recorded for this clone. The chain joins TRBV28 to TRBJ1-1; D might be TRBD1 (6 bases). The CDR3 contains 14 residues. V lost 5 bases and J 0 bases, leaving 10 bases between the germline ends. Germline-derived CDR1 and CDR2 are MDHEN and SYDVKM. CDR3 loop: CASSPPGVNTEAFF. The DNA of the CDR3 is TGTGCCAGCAGTCCGCCAGGGGTGAACACTGAAGCTTTCTTT.

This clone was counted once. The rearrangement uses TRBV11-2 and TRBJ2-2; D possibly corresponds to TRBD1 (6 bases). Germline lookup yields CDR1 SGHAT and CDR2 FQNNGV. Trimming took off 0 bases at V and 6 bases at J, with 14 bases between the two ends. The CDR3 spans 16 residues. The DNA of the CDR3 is TGTGCCAGCAGCTTAGATCGTACAGGGAGTTCCGGGGAGCTGTTTTTT. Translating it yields CASSLDRTGSSGELFF.

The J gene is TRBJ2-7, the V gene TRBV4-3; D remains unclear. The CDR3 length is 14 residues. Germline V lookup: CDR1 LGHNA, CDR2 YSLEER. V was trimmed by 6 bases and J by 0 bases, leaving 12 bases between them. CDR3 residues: CASSNQAYSYEQYF. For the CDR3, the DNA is TGCGCCAGCAGTAATCAGGCCTACTCCTACGAGCAGTACTTC.

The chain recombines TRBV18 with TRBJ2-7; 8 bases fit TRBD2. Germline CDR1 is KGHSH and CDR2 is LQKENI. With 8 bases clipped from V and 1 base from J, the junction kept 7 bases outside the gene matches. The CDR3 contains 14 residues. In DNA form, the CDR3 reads TGTGCCAGCGAGGGGACTAGAGGTTCCTACGAGCAGTACTTC. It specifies CASEGTRGSYEQYF.

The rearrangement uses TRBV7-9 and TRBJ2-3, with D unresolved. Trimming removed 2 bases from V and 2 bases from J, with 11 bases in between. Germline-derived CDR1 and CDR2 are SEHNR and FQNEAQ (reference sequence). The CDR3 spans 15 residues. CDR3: CASSLLGMSTDTQYF. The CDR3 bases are TGTGCCAGCAGCTTACTCGGTATGTCCACAGATACGCAGTATTTT.

This CDR3 is CASSPQGGGVNTEAFF. CDR3 in DNA: TGTGCCAGCTCACCACAAGGGGGAGGGGTGAACACTGAAGCTTTCTTT. The chain couples TRBV18 to TRBJ1-1, with D tentatively TRBD1 (6 bases). The CDR3 loop spans 16 amino acids. The V gene's germline CDR1 is KGHSH and CDR2 LQKENI. The germline V and J ends were trimmed by 1 base and 0 bases, with 12 bases remaining between them.

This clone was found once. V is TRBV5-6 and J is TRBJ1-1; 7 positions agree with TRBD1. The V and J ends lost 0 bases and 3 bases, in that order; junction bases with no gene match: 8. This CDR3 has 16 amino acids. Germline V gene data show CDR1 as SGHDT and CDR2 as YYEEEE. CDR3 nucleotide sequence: TGTGCCAGCAGCTTGGGGATACAGGGGTGGGACACTGAAGCTTTCTTT. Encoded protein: CASSLGIQGWDTEAFF.

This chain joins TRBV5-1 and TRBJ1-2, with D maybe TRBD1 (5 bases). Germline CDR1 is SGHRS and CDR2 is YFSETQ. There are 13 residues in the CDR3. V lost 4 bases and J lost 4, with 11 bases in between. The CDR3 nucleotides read TGCGCCAGCAGCCCAGGGCCCTCCTATGGCTACACCTTC. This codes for CASSPGPSYGYTF.

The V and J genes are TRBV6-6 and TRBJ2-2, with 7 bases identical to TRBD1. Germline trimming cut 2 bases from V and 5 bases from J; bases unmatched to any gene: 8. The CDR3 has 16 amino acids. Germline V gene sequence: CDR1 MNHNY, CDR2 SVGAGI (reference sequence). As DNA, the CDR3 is TGTGCCAGCAGTTACCCGACAGGGCCGATGACCGGGGAGCTGTTTTTT. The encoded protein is CASSYPTGPMTGELFF.

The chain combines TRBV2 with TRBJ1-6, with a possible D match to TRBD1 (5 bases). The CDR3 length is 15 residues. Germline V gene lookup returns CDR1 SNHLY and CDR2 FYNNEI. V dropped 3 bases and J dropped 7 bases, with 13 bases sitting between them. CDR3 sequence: CASSDLPGRNSPLHF. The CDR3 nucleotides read TGTGCCAGCAGTGACCTGCCAGGGAGGAATTCACCCCTCCACTTT.

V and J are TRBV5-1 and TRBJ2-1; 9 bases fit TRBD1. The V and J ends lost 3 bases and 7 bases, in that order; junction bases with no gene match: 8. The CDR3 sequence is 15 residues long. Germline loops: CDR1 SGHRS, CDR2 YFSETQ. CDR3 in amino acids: CASSWGQGVGNEQFF. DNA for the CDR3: TGCGCCAGCAGCTGGGGACAGGGAGTAGGAAATGAGCAGTTCTTC.

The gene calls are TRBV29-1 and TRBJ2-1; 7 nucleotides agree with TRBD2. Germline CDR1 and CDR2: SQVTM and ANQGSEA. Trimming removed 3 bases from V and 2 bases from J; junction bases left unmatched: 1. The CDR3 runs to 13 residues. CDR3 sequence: CSVEGTTYNEQFF. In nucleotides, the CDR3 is TGCAGCGTTGAGGGGACTACCTACAATGAGCAGTTCTTC.

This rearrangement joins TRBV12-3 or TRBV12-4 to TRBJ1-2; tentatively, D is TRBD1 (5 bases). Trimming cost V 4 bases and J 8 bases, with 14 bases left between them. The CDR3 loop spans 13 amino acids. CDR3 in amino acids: CASSSGLTWGYTF. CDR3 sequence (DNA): TGTGCCAGCAGTTCGGGACTCACATGGGGCTACACCTTC.